This T cell receptor (beta chain) was sequenced in a study of control samples from healthy donors and cancer patients. The assay was immunoSEQ multiplex PCR, and TCRdb's table has in-frame clones only and misses some. The table records about 150,000 clones, 93% of them present only once. Germline V gene sequence: CDR1 SQVTM, CDR2 ANQGSEA. The CDR3 has 12 residues. Deletions cut 5 bases from V and 0 bases from J, with 6 bases between. The source is a young man in good health. The chain employs TRBV29-1 and TRBJ2-3; D unclear. The sequenced sample consisted of blood. The DNA for the CDR3 is TGCAGCGTTCTAGGGAGCACAGATACGCAGTATTTT. Encoded protein: CSVLGSTDTQYF.